This TCR beta chain is from a study of tumor and adjacent non-tumor tissue in lung cancer (dated by TCRdb to the late 2010s). About the full investigation: Patients with adenocarcinoma (12), squamous cell carcinoma (2) and small cell lung cancer (1) were included in the cohort. The study compared bulk TCRbeta repertoires between lung tumor tissue and matched distant non-tumor lung tissue from fewer than 18 lung cancer patients. Ages among the 15 or so patients ranged from about 31 to 80 years, there were some 10 men and 5 women, and disease was at TNM stage I to III. TCRbeta CDR3 sequencing was performed on about 30 paired specimens, with one tumor sample and one normal lung sample collected per patient. Sequencing produced roughly 130 million productive TCRbeta reads in total, an average of approximately 4.5 million reads per sample.

The CDR3 sequence holds 14 residues, the cysteine and phenylalanine included. Only the CDR3 part of the read is kept: 42 bases, read in frame from the first base. The germline V gene yields SGHRS for CDR1 and YFSETQ for CDR2. RNA was isolated from bulk, unsorted tissue, and RNA quality was assessed with a NanoDrop ND-1000 and an Agilent 2100. All donors had newly diagnosed lung cancer, had not received prior chemotherapy, and were admitted for thoracic surgery in China between August and November 2014. Anyone who had undergone radiotherapy or chemotherapy before, or who had another cancer at the same time, was left out of the study. Surgical tissue pieces of about 1-2.1 cm3 were preserved in RNAlater solution and were kept at -80 degrees C until use. This clonotype has a handful of counts. This clone's antigen is unknown. Compared with germline, one end of the junction differs, possibly owing to a read error.

The method was multiplex PCR. TCRdb records Illumina HiSeq 2500 as the sequencer. Following protocols modified from ARM-PCR, the researchers constructed TCRbeta libraries through three rounds of nested PCR with primers (Table S4). Before sequencing, PCR products of 200-500 bp were excised from the gel and purified with the QIAquick gel extraction kit. The authors' analysis ran thus. Trimmomatic was used to clean the reads, FLASH merged the cleaned reads into complete CDR3 sequences, and MiTCR assigned the sequences to V(D)J germline segments. Clonal diversity was calculated as the inverse Simpson's index using VDJtools. In-frame sequences without a premature stop codon were defined as productive reads. TCRdb redid the processing of the public reads, applying fastp at Q25 and MiXCR, and retained in-frame beta chains. One record per CDR3 amino acid sequence lists the most common genes and DNA. TCRdb, not the original authors, processed these V and J calls. The sample has 120,000 or so distinct CDR3 sequences on record, 66% of them singletons. 13% of the sample comes from the top ten.

Broader findings and caveats from the paper: The cohort had only 15 or so patients, and the authors noted that larger samples and more detailed clinical data are needed. Younger patients had significantly higher TCR diversity, and higher tumor TCR diversity was associated with shorter overall and disease-free survival. The top 100 clones made up a significantly larger cumulative share of the repertoire in normal lung than in tumor tissue. Neither the sequencing platform nor unique molecular identifiers are mentioned in the methods. TCR diversity (inverse Simpson) was significantly higher in tumor than in normal lung tissue (around 450 vs 150, P = 0.0075, Mann-Whitney U test). Because peripheral blood was not sequenced, the blood TCRbeta repertoires of the lung cancer patients in the study went unexamined.

This clonotype originated in a man aged 30 to 45 with non-small cell lung cancer. Sequencing was performed on lung tumor tissue. The chain links TRBV5-1 with TRBJ2-5, with 7 junctional bases fitting TRBD2. Read as DNA, the sequence is TGCGCCAGTAGCTCCGGACTAGATAGAGAGACCCAGTACTTC. This translates into CASSSGLDRETQYF.